The 32 T cell receptor beta chains in this list originate from one sample, sequenced in a study of blood T cell repertoires in COVID-19. Some clones are missing from TCRdb's copy, which holds only in-frame ones; the method was immunoSEQ multiplex PCR. The sample consists of about 94,000 clones, around 82% of them appearing once. Sequences were obtained from peripheral blood. Source of these receptors: a man aged 55 to 70 with acute or convalescent COVID-19.

This clone was recorded only once. This rearrangement joins TRBV4-2 to TRBJ1-3; no clear D. V dropped 0 bases and J dropped 0 bases, with 6 bases sitting between them. Germline V gene data show CDR1 as LGHNA and CDR2 as YNFKEQ. The CDR3 covers 15 residues. The CDR3 DNA is TGTGCCAGCAGCCAAGATAGCAGCTCTGGAAACACCATATATTTT. This codes for CASSQDSSSGNTIYF.

In DNA, the CDR3 is TGCGCCAGCAGTGAATCGGCCTCGGGGACCGGGGAGCTGTTTTTT. Its translation is CASSESASGTGELFF. This chain joins TRBV10-1 and TRBJ2-2; D perhaps matches TRBD2 (5 bases). CDR1 and CDR2 (germline): WNHNN, SYGVQD (reference sequence). This CDR3 has 15 residues. With 3 bases removed from V and 5 bases from J, the gap between germline ends came to 13 bases.

J is TRBJ2-2 and V is TRBV11-2; TRBD1 agrees at 7 bases. V lost 3 bases and J lost 5; bases outside the gene matches: 6. Germline-derived CDR1 and CDR2 are SGHAT and FQNNGV. This CDR3 is built from 15 residues. The CDR3 loop is CASSLRQGPTGELFF. CDR3 DNA: TGTGCCAGCAGCTTGCGACAGGGTCCGACCGGGGAGCTGTTTTTT.

The chain is built from TRBV5-1 and TRBJ1-6; 8 nucleotides align to TRBD1. This CDR3 region has 15 residues. Germline assignment: CDR1 SGHRS and CDR2 YFSETQ. V dropped 4 bases and J dropped 5; count of bases not matched to a gene: 5. The CDR3 protein is CASSPGGYDNSPLHF. The CDR3, as DNA: TGCGCCAGCAGCCCAGGGGGCTACGATAATTCACCCCTCCACTTT.

The rearrangement joins TRBV6-5 to TRBJ2-3, with 7 bases lining up with TRBD2. Trimming took 2 bases from V and 0 from J; bases not matched to a gene: 2. The germline CDR1 and CDR2 sequences are MNHEY and SVGAGI. The CDR3 length is 15 residues. CDR3 nucleotides: TGTGCCAGCAGTTACCGGGGGGAGAGCACAGATACGCAGTATTTT. This encodes CASSYRGESTDTQYF.

V and J are TRBV5-6 and TRBJ1-2; D is unresolved. Germline assignment: CDR1 SGHDT and CDR2 YYEEEE. CDR3 size: 13 residues. V lost 3 bases to trimming and J lost 8 bases, with 14 bases between them. In nucleotides, the CDR3 is TGTGCCAGCAGCTCCCGGGGTGTAAAGGGCTACACCTTC. It specifies CASSSRGVKGYTF.

In DNA, the CDR3 is TGTGCCAGCTCACCACCAAACAGAAACACTGAAGCTTTCTTT. Protein: CASSPPNRNTEAFF. V and J are TRBV18 and TRBJ1-1; D remains unclear. V lost 0 bases, J lost 2 bases, and 7 bases lay in between. CDR1 is KGHSH and CDR2 is LQKENI in the germline V gene. The CDR3 is 14 residues long.

This clone was recorded a few times. V is TRBV6-1 and J is TRBJ2-3; 9 bases are shared with TRBD1. Germline V gene sequence: CDR1 MNHNS, CDR2 SASEGT. The CDR3 loop spans 16 amino acids. After removal of 3 bases from V and 2 bases from J, the junction contained 6 bases not matched to a gene. The DNA of the CDR3 is TGTGCCAGCAGTGATACAGGGGGCGGACTCACAGATACGCAGTATTTT. This gives the protein CASSDTGGGLTDTQYF.

V gene TRBV2 combines with J gene TRBJ2-7, with D tentatively TRBD2 (6 bases). The V gene's germline CDR1 is SNHLY and CDR2 FYNNEI. This CDR3 spans 15 amino acids. V lost 7 bases and J 0 bases, leaving 16 bases between the germline ends. CDR3 coding DNA: TGTGCCAGCATCAGGGACTTTTACAACTCCTACGAGCAGTACTTC. Translating it yields CASIRDFYNSYEQYF.

The genes are TRBV14 and TRBJ1-1; tentative D call: TRBD1 (5 bases). In germline, CDR1 is SGHDN, CDR2 FVKESK. The CDR3 consists of 14 residues. Trimming took off 6 bases at V and 1 base at J, with 12 bases between the two ends. CDR3 loop: CASRPGLRNTEAFF. CDR3 nucleotides: TGTGCCAGCAGGCCGGGACTAAGGAACACTGAAGCTTTCTTT.

A few counts support this clone. The chain couples TRBV7-3 to TRBJ1-2; D perhaps matches TRBD1 (6 bases). There are 15 residues in the CDR3. Germline CDR1 and CDR2: SGHTA and FQGTGA. V gave up 5 bases and J gave up 8 bases, with 21 bases separating them. CDR3 sequence (DNA): TGTGCCAGCAGCCCCCAATCCGGGACAAAGGGGGGCTACACCTTC. Its protein product is CASSPQSGTKGGYTF.

The V gene is TRBV29-1, the J gene TRBJ1-2; D is undetermined. The CDR3 covers 14 residues. CDR1 is SQVTM and CDR2 is ANQGSEA in the germline V gene. V was clipped by 3 bases and J by 5 bases, with 16 bases between them. The CDR3 loop is CSVDKSLAGYGYTF. As DNA, the CDR3 is TGCAGCGTTGACAAGAGCCTCGCCGGGTATGGCTACACCTTC.

The V call is TRBV7-8, the J call TRBJ2-1; 7 nucleotides line up with TRBD2. Germline V lookup: CDR1 SGHVS, CDR2 FQNEAQ. This CDR3 contains 13 residues. The trim removed 2 bases at V and 9 bases at J, leaving 4 bases unmatched. The CDR3 region has the DNA TGTGCCAGCAGCTTATGGGGGGGAGGTGAGCAGTTCTTC. This gives the protein CASSLWGGGEQFF.

This clone is a singleton in its sample. V usage is TRBV7-9 and J usage is TRBJ1-3; a possible D gene is TRBD1 (6 bases). CDR1 and CDR2 from the germline V gene are SEHNR and FQNEAQ (reference sequence). The length of the CDR3 is 16 residues. V gave up 3 bases and J gave up 2 bases, with 14 bases separating them. The CDR3 here is CASSLGDRTAGNTIYF. For the CDR3, the DNA is TGTGCCAGCAGCTTGGGTGACAGGACCGCTGGAAACACCATATATTTT.

V usage is TRBV7-8 and J usage is TRBJ1-5, with TRBD1 matching over 7 bases. J lost 4 bases, V lost 1 base, and 1 base had no gene match. This CDR3 has 14 residues. Germline V gene data show CDR1 as SGHVS and CDR2 as FQNEAQ. CDR3 DNA sequence: TGTGCCAGCAGCTTAGGGGACAGAAATCAGCCCCAGCATTTT. Translating it yields CASSLGDRNQPQHF.

This sequence joins TRBV10-2 and TRBJ2-6, with TRBD2 as a possible D gene (5 bases). The V gene's germline CDR1 is WSHSY and CDR2 SAAADI. This CDR3 is built from 15 residues. Trimming shortened V by 6 bases and J by 4 bases, and 13 bases separated the two germline ends. The CDR3 spells CASSLGGYGANVLTF. CDR3 coding DNA: TGCGCCAGCAGCCTTGGCGGGTACGGGGCCAACGTCCTGACTTTC.

This rearrangement joins TRBV4-2 to TRBJ1-2; 10 nucleotides align to TRBD1. Germline V gene sequence: CDR1 LGHNA, CDR2 YNFKEQ. This CDR3 has 16 residues. V was pared by 4 bases and J by 7 bases, with 12 bases of the junction left unmatched. The CDR3 nucleotides read TGTGCCAGCAGCCGATCCCGGGACAGGGGTCAAGCTGGCTACACCTTC. Residues: CASSRSRDRGQAGYTF.

CDR3 bases: TGTGCCAGCAGCTTGGTTGGGGGCAAGAACACTGAAGCTTTCTTT. Translating it yields CASSLVGGKNTEAFF. The chain combines TRBV5-5 with TRBJ1-1, with D perhaps TRBD1 (6 bases). Germline V gene data show CDR1 as SGHKS and CDR2 as YYEKEE (reference sequence). This CDR3 is built from 15 residues. Trimming shortened V by 0 bases and J by 1 base, and 10 bases separated the two germline ends.

This clone was counted only a few times. The chain carries TRBV27 and TRBJ2-7; 9 bases line up with TRBD1. The trim removed 7 bases at V and 1 base at J, leaving 11 bases unmatched. Per the germline V gene, CDR1 is MNHEY and CDR2 is SMNVEV (reference sequence). The CDR3 consists of 16 residues. The CDR3 region has the DNA TGTGCCAGCACCGCGGGGCGGGGACAGGGATCCTACGAGCAGTACTTC. Protein product: CASTAGRGQGSYEQYF.

The chain couples TRBV9 to TRBJ1-2; D is ambiguous. The CDR3 has 15 residues. V dropped 2 bases and J dropped 4 bases, with 15 bases sitting between them. Germline V gene lookup returns CDR1 SGDLS and CDR2 YYNGEE. The CDR3 reads CASSVSEGVLYGYTF. DNA for the CDR3: TGTGCCAGCAGCGTCAGTGAAGGAGTCCTCTATGGCTACACCTTC.

The V gene is TRBV7-2, the J gene TRBJ2-1, with TRBD2 matching over 8 bases. Germline lookup yields CDR1 SGHTA and CDR2 FQGNSA. Unmatched junction bases numbered 6, after V lost 0 bases and J lost 8 bases. There are 15 residues in the CDR3. Here the CDR3 reads CASSLASGRNDEQFF. CDR3 bases: TGTGCCAGCAGCTTAGCGAGCGGGAGAAACGATGAGCAGTTCTTC.

The gene calls are TRBV14 and TRBJ2-7; maybe TRBD2 (5 bases). Germline V gene lookup returns CDR1 SGHDN and CDR2 FVKESK. This CDR3 has 19 residues. V dropped 1 base and J dropped 4 bases, with 26 bases sitting between them. The CDR3 reads CASSQGLIRGLLLGYEQYF. The CDR3 coding sequence is TGTGCCAGCAGCCAAGGGCTGATCCGGGGTCTGTTACTGGGTTACGAGCAGTACTTC.

The chain links TRBV18 to TRBJ1-5; 9 bases line up with TRBD1. This CDR3 spans 17 amino acids. Germline CDR1 is KGHSH and CDR2 is LQKENI. V dropped 3 bases and J dropped 0; count of bases not matched to a gene: 6. The CDR3, as DNA: TGTGCCAGCTCACCGGTCGGACAGGGGCATAGCAATCAGCCCCAGCATTTT. This translates into CASSPVGQGHSNQPQHF.

The V and J genes are TRBV5-1 and TRBJ1-1, with TRBD1 matching over 9 bases. The CDR3 extends over 14 amino acids. J was trimmed by 3 bases and V by 4 bases; bases with no gene match: 4. Germline V gene lookup returns CDR1 SGHRS and CDR2 YFSETQ. The CDR3 sequence: CASSKGQGDTEAFF. CDR3 DNA sequence: TGCGCCAGCAGCAAGGGACAGGGTGACACTGAAGCTTTCTTT.

The rearrangement links TRBV6-4 to TRBJ1-5, with TRBD1 matching 8 bases. The CDR3 is 14 residues long. With V trimmed by 7 bases and J by 6 bases, 8 bases remained unmatched. Germline CDR1 reads MRHNA; CDR2 reads SNTAGT. The CDR3 sequence: CASKGQGMTQPQHF. CDR3 sequence (DNA): TGTGCCAGCAAAGGACAGGGAATGACTCAGCCCCAGCATTTT.

V usage is TRBV9 and J usage is TRBJ2-2; tentative D call: TRBD2 (5 bases). The V gene's germline CDR1 is SGDLS and CDR2 YYNGEE. V lost 3 bases to trimming and J lost 1 base, with 13 bases between them. The CDR3 runs 16 residues. In nucleotides, the CDR3 is TGTGCCAGCAGCGGAGTCGGGGAGTGGAACACCGGGGAGCTGTTTTTT. Translated: CASSGVGEWNTGELFF. Together with reference TRBV9 and TRBJ2-2, the CDR3 gives the full variable domain: DSGVTQTPKHLITATGQRVTLRCSPRSGDLSVYWYQQSLDQGLQFLIQYYNGEERAKGNILERFSAQQFPDLHSELNLSSLELGDSALYFCASSGVGEWNTGELFFGEGSRLTVL.

The V call is TRBV9, the J call TRBJ1-2; TRBD1 aligns across 10 bases. The V gene's germline CDR1 is SGDLS and CDR2 YYNGEE. The trim removed 5 bases at V and 3 bases at J, leaving 1 base unmatched. The CDR3 sequence is 13 residues long. The CDR3 loop is CASSGQGDYGYTF. As DNA, the CDR3 is TGTGCCAGCAGTGGACAGGGGGACTATGGCTACACCTTC.

As regards this clone: Other DNA sequences in this specimen translate into the identical CDR3. The V and J genes are TRBV9 and TRBJ2-5, with 7 bases aligning to TRBD2. The V and J ends lost 0 bases and 5 bases, in that order; junction bases with no gene match: 1. Germline CDR1 and CDR2: SGDLS and YYNGEE. This CDR3 is built from 13 residues. CDR3 sequence reads: CASSVGGGETQYF. The CDR3 DNA is TGTGCCAGCAGCGTAGGGGGAGGGGAGACCCAGTACTTC.

The chain combines TRBV6-6 with TRBJ2-5; weak D call: TRBD1 (5 bases). Germline loops: CDR1 MNHNY, CDR2 SVGAGI (reference sequence). Trimming removed 5 bases from V and 4 bases from J, with 20 bases in between. The CDR3 has 16 amino acids. The CDR3 DNA follows: TGTGCCAGCAGTCGAATCCTAGTGGGGCTTTTAGAGACCCAGTACTTC. Its protein is CASSRILVGLLETQYF.

The CDR3, as DNA: TGTGCCAGCAGCGCTAGCGGGGCCTACAATGAGCAGTTCTTC. It translates to CASSASGAYNEQFF. This chain connects TRBV3-1 (or the pseudogene TRBV3-2) to TRBJ2-1; 9 bases match TRBD2. The length of the CDR3 is 14 residues. CDR1 is LGHDT, CDR2 YNNKEL, per germline (reference sequence). The V gene end was trimmed by 5 bases and the J gene end by 2 bases; junction bases not matched to a gene: 1.

The rearrangement uses TRBV14 and TRBJ2-4; D is undetermined. The CDR3 loop spans 14 amino acids. V gave up 1 base and J gave up 7 bases, with 11 bases separating them. Germline loops: CDR1 SGHDN, CDR2 FVKESK. The CDR3 sequence: CASSQGSAENIQYF. DNA for the CDR3: TGTGCCAGCAGCCAAGGATCGGCGGAGAACATTCAGTACTTC.

The V and J genes are TRBV5-5 and TRBJ2-7; 10 bases are a match to TRBD1. The CDR3 length is 14 residues. V was pared by 5 bases and J by 1 base, with 3 bases of the junction left unmatched. From germline, CDR1 is SGHKS and CDR2 YYEKEE (reference sequence). CDR3 protein: CASSTGQGSYEQYF. CDR3 DNA: TGTGCCAGCAGTACGGGACAGGGGTCCTACGAGCAGTACTTC.